This TCR beta chain is drawn from a study of shared clonotypes between healthy human individuals. Produced via immunoSEQ multiplex PCR; TCRdb's table is partial and in-frame only. The sample consists of under 1,900,000 clones, approximately 98.5% of them appearing once. Study conclusions and caveats: Naive subsets usually exceeded memory subsets in estimated richness.

With regard to this clone: The antigen is undetermined.

Germline loops: CDR1 DFQATT, CDR2 SNEGSKA (reference sequence). The CDR3 length is 10 residues. Trimming stripped 5 bases from V and 7 bases from J, with 9 bases between. The sample consisted of naive CD4+ T cells sorted from blood. Subset here: CD45RA+ positively selected. The receptor was derived from a young man in good health. The gene calls are TRBV20-1 and TRBJ2-7, with unresolved D. The CDR3 is CSAPRVEQYF. CDR3 DNA sequence: TGCAGTGCTCCCCGGGTTGAGCAGTACTTC.